These 2 T cell receptor beta chains were all obtained from the same sample, sequenced in a study of T cell repertoires in cytomegalovirus infection. These TCRs' antigens remain unknown. One entry per CDR3 protein, called by TCRdb with MiXCR from the reads. The sample lists hundreds of thousands of distinct CDR3 sequences; about 27% were seen once. This sample comprised cultured PBMCs, obtained from culture after CMV antigen stimulation. These TCRs come from a human donor in good health (CMV status not recorded). Some clones in this sample may be carry-over from other donors' samples.

The chain couples TRBV15 to TRBJ2-1, with D possibly being TRBD1 or TRBD2 (5 bases each). The CDR3 runs 13 residues. Trimming shortened V by 3 bases and J by 10 bases, and 13 bases separated the two germline ends. Germline CDR1 and CDR2: LNHNV and YYDKDF (reference sequence). This CDR3 is CATSRGPAPEQFF. The CDR3 region has the DNA TGTGCCACCAGCAGGGGACCAGCGCCGGAGCAGTTCTTC.

The rearrangement uses TRBV6-1 and TRBJ1-3, with 8 positions matching TRBD1. The trim removed 8 bases at V and 10 bases at J, leaving 4 bases unmatched. The germline V gene has CDR1 MNHNS and CDR2 SASEGT. The CDR3 extends over 11 amino acids. CDR3 sequence reads: CASVTGETIYF. The CDR3 DNA follows: TGTGCCAGCGTGACAGGGGAAACCATATATTTT.